There are a few counts of the clone carrying this T cell receptor (beta chain). This entry belongs to a study of T cell repertoires in cytomegalovirus infection. Trimming stripped 5 bases from V and 4 bases from J, with 14 bases between. This CDR3 spans 15 amino acids. Germline lookup yields CDR1 LNHDA and CDR2 SQIVND (reference sequence). One entry per CDR3 protein, called by TCRdb with MiXCR from the reads. The sample records about 100,000 distinct CDR3 sequences, less than 25% being singletons. Sample: CD8+ T cells from PBMCs. The chain uses TRBV19 and TRBJ2-2; D uncertain. This sequence was found in a human donor in good health (CMV status not recorded). Some clones in this sample may be carry-over from other donors' samples. CDR3 in amino acids: CASSPWTSSTGELFF. As DNA, the CDR3 is TGTGCCAGTAGTCCATGGACGTCGAGCACCGGGGAGCTGTTTTTT.